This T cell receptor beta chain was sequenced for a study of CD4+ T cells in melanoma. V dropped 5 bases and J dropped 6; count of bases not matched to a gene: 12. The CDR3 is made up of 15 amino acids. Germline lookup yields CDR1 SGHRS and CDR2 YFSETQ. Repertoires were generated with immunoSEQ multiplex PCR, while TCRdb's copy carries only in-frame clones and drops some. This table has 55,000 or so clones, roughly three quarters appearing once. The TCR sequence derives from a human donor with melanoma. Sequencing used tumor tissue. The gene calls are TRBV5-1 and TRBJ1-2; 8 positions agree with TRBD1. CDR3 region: CASSSGSGGANGYTF. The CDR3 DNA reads TGCGCCAGCAGTTCTGGGTCAGGGGGCGCGAATGGCTACACCTTC.